These T cell receptor beta chains were read from a single sample in a study of breast tumors, draining lymph nodes, adjacent tissues. TCRdb fed the multiplex PCR reads into MiXCR, producing one record per CDR3 protein. The table records about 80,000 distinct CDR3 sequences, approximately 19% of them present only once. The sequencing sample was made of axillary lymph node tissue. Receptor source: a female donor with breast cancer. Some clones in this sample may be carry-over from other donors' samples. The CDR3 runs from the conserved cysteine through the conserved F or W. Each record gives: D gene, V gene, clone size, J gene, CDR3 protein, CDR3 DNA. A D gene is named only where the DNA matches it firmly. Size is omitted from some rows. Given values are once, few, many or a class for expanded clones.

NA	TRBV9	many	TRBJ2-3	CASSVEAGYDTQYF	TGTGCCAGCAGCGTTGAGGCGGGATACGATACGCAGTATTTT
NA	TRBV5-6	many	TRBJ2-7	CASSTGRYEQYF	TGTGCCAGCAGCACCGGGCGCTACGAGCAGTACTTC
TRBD1	TRBV19	many	TRBJ1-5	CASSPGQLSYSNQPQHF	TGTGCCAGTAGCCCGGGACAGCTCTCGTATAGCAATCAGCCCCAGCATTTT
NA	TRBV5-6	many	TRBJ1-2	CASSLGPQGNYGYTF	TGTGCCAGCAGCTTGGGTCCCCAGGGGAACTATGGCTACACCTTC
TRBD1	TRBV10-3	many	TRBJ2-7	CAISEKALDRSYEQYF	TGTGCCATCAGTGAAAAAGCCTTGGACAGGTCCTACGAGCAGTACTTC
NA	TRBV7-2	many	TRBJ2-1	CASSAWTALITNEQFF	TGTGCCAGCAGCGCCTGGACAGCTCTAATAACCAATGAGCAGTTCTTC
NA	TRBV6-5	many	TRBJ2-3	CASSYAGDTQYF	TGTGCCAGCAGTTACGCTGGGGATACGCAGTATTTT
TRBD2	TRBV20-1	many	TRBJ2-2	CSAMGLAVNTGELFF	TGCAGTGCTATGGGACTAGCGGTAAACACCGGGGAGCTGTTTTTT
TRBD1	TRBV12-3/TRBV12-4	NA	TRBJ2-1	CASSFAGQGYNEQFF	TGTGCCAGCAGTTTTGCCGGACAGGGGTACAATGAGCAGTTCTTC
NA	TRBV20-1	many	TRBJ2-5	CSAPRPPKLETQYF	TGCAGTGCTCCACGTCCTCCGAAGTTGGAGACCCAGTACTTC
NA	TRBV3-1	many	TRBJ2-7	CASSQAGASYEQYF	TGTGCCAGCAGCCAAGCAGGGGCCTCCTACGAGCAGTACTTC
TRBD2	TRBV6-5	many	TRBJ2-3	CASSHSPGRGADTQYF	TGTGCCAGCAGTCACTCCCCCGGGAGGGGAGCAGATACGCAGTATTTT
TRBD1	TRBV5-4	many	TRBJ1-5	CASSLGTGDQPQHF	TGTGCCAGCAGCTTGGGGACAGGAGATCAGCCCCAGCATTTT
TRBD2	TRBV7-6	NA	TRBJ2-1	CASGLVRAGGNNEQFF	TGTGCCAGCGGCTTAGTTCGGGCGGGGGGTAACAATGAGCAGTTCTTC
TRBD2	TRBV6-1	many	TRBJ2-3	CASSDPPRLAAADTQYF	TGTGCCAGCAGTGATCCACCACGACTAGCGGCGGCAGATACGCAGTATTTT
NA	TRBV20-1	many	TRBJ1-2	CSAHSDGYTF	TGCAGTGCGCACAGTGATGGCTACACCTTC
TRBD2	TRBV19	many	TRBJ2-1	CASSIGVFMAGTSSYNEQFF	TGTGCCAGTAGTATAGGGGTTTTTATGGCGGGGACTAGCTCCTACAATGAGCAGTTCTTC
TRBD1	TRBV20-1	medium-sized	TRBJ2-7	CSAEGQGYEQYF	TGCAGTGCCGAGGGACAGGGCTACGAGCAGTACTTC
NA	TRBV27	NA	TRBJ1-2	CASGAGAGTRSGYTF	TGTGCCAGCGGTGCAGGGGCTGGCACAAGGTCTGGCTACACCTTC
TRBD2	TRBV14	many	TRBJ2-3	CASSSAGVGTDTQYF	TGTGCCAGCAGCTCAGCGGGAGTTGGCACAGATACGCAGTATTTT
NA	TRBV5-8	many	TRBJ2-1	CASSSYSRNEQFF	TGTGCCAGCAGCTCCTACTCCCGCAATGAGCAGTTCTTC
TRBD2	TRBV24-1	many	TRBJ2-1	CATSDARGGSYNEQFF	TGTGCCACCAGTGATGCCCGGGGGGGCTCCTACAATGAGCAGTTCTTC
TRBD2	TRBV18	NA	TRBJ2-7	CAGSPQTSGYEQYF	TGTGCCGGCTCACCTCAGACTAGCGGCTACGAGCAGTACTTC
NA	TRBV7-9	many	TRBJ2-3	CASSLLGDTQYF	TGTGCCAGCAGCTTATTGGGAGATACGCAGTATTTT
NA	TRBV7-2	few	TRBJ2-2	CASSTPHRAGELFF	TGTGCCAGCAGCACGCCTCATCGGGCCGGGGAGCTGTTTTTT
TRBD2	TRBV9	many	TRBJ2-1	CASSVGGGSHEQFF	TGTGCCAGCAGCGTAGGGGGAGGGTCTCATGAGCAGTTCTTC
TRBD2	TRBV12-3/TRBV12-4	many	TRBJ2-2	CASSSRLAGNTGELFF	TGTGCCAGCAGTTCTCGCTTAGCGGGAAACACCGGGGAGCTGTTTTTT
NA	TRBV28	NA	TRBJ2-3	CASKRGSSGEDTQYF	TGTGCCAGCAAAAGGGGAAGTTCCGGGGAAGATACGCAGTATTTT
TRBD2	TRBV9	NA	TRBJ2-1	CASSVGRELYNEQFF	TGTGCCAGCAGCGTGGGGCGGGAGCTATACAATGAGCAGTTCTTC
NA	TRBV4-2	many	TRBJ1-2	CASSPSGAYGYTF	TGTGCCAGCAGCCCTTCCGGGGCTTATGGCTACACCTTC
NA	TRBV28	NA	TRBJ2-5	CASSPGNEETQYF	TGTGCCAGCAGCCCAGGGAACGAAGAGACCCAGTACTTC
TRBD1	TRBV5-1	many	TRBJ2-2	CASSYRDRNTGELFF	TGCGCCAGCAGCTACCGGGACAGGAACACCGGGGAGCTGTTTTTT
NA	TRBV5-1	few	TRBJ2-5	CASSLVRSQETQYF	TGCGCCAGCAGCTTGGTACGGTCTCAAGAGACCCAGTACTTC
TRBD1	TRBV6-1	many	TRBJ1-2	CASKTGADYGYTF	TGTGCCAGCAAAACAGGGGCGGACTATGGCTACACCTTC
NA	TRBV20-1	many	TRBJ2-2	CSARDGDSGELFF	TGCAGTGCTAGAGATGGAGATTCCGGGGAGCTGTTTTTT
TRBD1	TRBV20-1	many	TRBJ2-5	CSAYPDRGQETQYF	TGCAGTGCTTACCCCGACAGGGGGCAAGAGACCCAGTACTTC
TRBD2	TRBV9	many	TRBJ2-7	CASSVASGPGLAGDPRTRSYEQYF	TGTGCCAGCAGCGTAGCCTCGGGGCCGGGACTAGCGGGAGACCCCCGAACCCGATCGTACGAGCAGTACTTC
NA	TRBV19	NA	TRBJ2-1	CASSPGTLKGEQFF	TGTGCCAGTAGTCCCGGGACCCTTAAAGGGGAGCAGTTCTTC
TRBD1	TRBV3-1	NA	TRBJ2-1	CASSQGTGVVNEQFF	TGTGCCAGCAGCCAAGGGACAGGGGTTGTTAATGAGCAGTTCTTC
TRBD2	TRBV5-5	NA	TRBJ2-7	CASSSGTSASHEQYF	TGTGCCAGCAGCTCAGGGACTAGCGCAAGTCACGAGCAGTACTTC